A selection of T cell receptor beta chains follows, all from one sample in a study of T cell responses to AZD1222 COVID-19 vaccine. Data came from immunoSEQ multiplex PCR; TCRdb stores just in-frame clones and leaves some out. Of 100,000 or so clones in the sample, roughly 86% were seen once. The sequences come from peripheral blood, collected 28 days after the second AZD1222 dose. All receptors come from an adult who received the AZD1222 COVID-19 vaccine. CDR3s include the opening cysteine and the closing phenylalanine or tryptophan. The D gene is left open where the match is weak. For some rows the clone size is stated as once, few or many, or as a class when expanded; others skip it.

d_gene | abundance | j_gene | v_gene | CDR3nt | CDR3aa
- | - | TRBJ1-6 | TRBV7-6 | TGTGCCAGCAGCCAGGTCGCTGGGACACCCCTCCACTTT | CASSQVAGTPLHF
- | few | TRBJ2-3 | TRBV6-5 | TGTGCCAGCAGTTACAGTATACAGGGAGGCCCAGATACGCAGTATTTT | CASSYSIQGGPDTQYF
TRBD2 | - | TRBJ2-2 | TRBV9 | TGTGCCAGCAGCGTTGGACTAGCTAACACCGGGGAGCTGTTTTTT | CASSVGLANTGELFF
- | - | TRBJ1-2 | TRBV5-4 | TGTGCCAGCAGCTCACTTCGGGATTACTATGGCTACACCTTC | CASSSLRDYYGYTF
- | - | TRBJ2-7 | TRBV4-2 | TGTGCCAGCAGCCAACCCGGCTCCTACGAGCAGTACTTC | CASSQPGSYEQYF
TRBD2 | - | TRBJ2-1 | TRBV19 | TGTGCCAGTAGTGTAGCGGGAGGGGGCAATGAGCAGTTCTTC | CASSVAGGGNEQFF
- | - | TRBJ2-1 | TRBV21-1 | TGTGCCAGCAGCCAAGGGAATGAGCAGTTCTTC | CASSQGNEQFF
- | - | TRBJ2-1 | TRBV4-2 | TGTGCCAGCAGCCAAGAACAAACCAACAATGAGCAGTTCTTC | CASSQEQTNNEQFF
- | - | TRBJ1-6 | TRBV9 | TGTGCCAGCAGCGTAGATCCAGGAAAATCACCCCTCCACTTT | CASSVDPGKSPLHF
- | - | TRBJ1-4 | TRBV7-9 | TGTGCCAGCAGCTTATCCGGGAACGAAAAACTGTTTTTT | CASSLSGNEKLFF
TRBD1 | - | TRBJ1-2 | TRBV2 | TGTGCCAGCAGTAGGGACAGAACGAGTTTTGGCTACACCTTC | CASSRDRTSFGYTF
- | - | TRBJ1-2 | TRBV12-3/TRBV12-4 | TGTGCCAGCAGTTTCTCGGGGTCCAATGGCTACACCTTC | CASSFSGSNGYTF
- | - | TRBJ1-5 | TRBV9 | TGTGCCAGCAGCGTTGGGTCGGATCAGCCCCAGCATTTT | CASSVGSDQPQHF
- | once | TRBJ1-6 | TRBV7-9 | TGTGCCAGCAGCGTTTGGCATTCACCCCTCCACTTT | CASSVWHSPLHF
- | - | TRBJ2-7 | TRBV9 | TGTGCCAGCAGCTCCCATTTGGGGGCGTACGAGCAGTACTTC | CASSSHLGAYEQYF